Below, 27 T cell receptor beta chains from the same sample are listed, as sequenced in a study of tumor-infiltrating lymphocytes in primary liver carcinoma. Starting material for RNA and DNA co-extraction consisted of about 20-30 mg of unsorted bulk tissue. TCR beta cDNA was made from around 520 ng total RNA with a constant-region primer. Slightly modified ARM-PCR with three nested multiplex PCR rounds yielded TCR beta libraries. The first two PCR rounds, approximately 10 cycles each, used TRBV1-TRBV30 forward primers and a C-beta reverse primer. TCRdb itself ran the multiplex PCR reads through MiXCR, one entry per CDR3 protein. Among about 32,000 distinct CDR3 sequences, approximately 80% were seen once, and the ten largest hold roughly 38%. Sequences were obtained from liver tumor tissue from sampling region 5. Noted subset: tumor region T5, tumor centre. These receptors all come from a man in his forties with primary liver carcinoma and hepatitis B virus infection.

To note about this clonotype: The CDR3 does not end in the conserved phenylalanine or tryptophan, so this is likely a read error. V and J are TRBV6-5 and TRBJ2-1; TRBD2 is a possible D gene (5 bases). This CDR3 contains 14 residues. Germline CDR1 reads MNHEY; CDR2 reads SVGAGI. V was pared by 0 bases and J by 6 bases, with 9 bases between. CDR3 in amino acids: CASSYSTAGNEQFS. The CDR3 DNA reads TGTGCCAGCAGTTACTCTACCGCGGGCAATGAGCAGTTCTCC.

Details on this clonotype: A much larger clone lies a single base off, so this may be a read error. The chain combines TRBV28 with TRBJ2-1, with TRBD2 matching over 7 bases. Germline assignment: CDR1 MDHEN and CDR2 SYDVKM. The CDR3 loop spans 14 amino acids. V was pared by 10 bases and J by 3 bases, with 9 bases of the junction left unmatched. CDR3 nucleotide sequence: TGTGCCACCAAGAGCGGGACCCGCTACAATGAGCAGTTCTTC. This sequence encodes CATKSGTRYNEQFF.

This clonotype was seen a single time. The junction departs from germline at one end; a sequencing error may be responsible. The chain recombines TRBV6-1 with TRBJ2-1; D unclear. The CDR3 is made up of 15 amino acids. Germline CDR1 is MNHNS and CDR2 is SASEGT. The CDR3 protein is CVSSKDPNSYNEQFF. In DNA, the CDR3 is TGTGTCAGCAGTAAGGACCCAAACTCCTACAATGAGCAGTTCTTC.

Concerning this clonotype: Because it lacks the conserved phenylalanine or tryptophan at the end, this CDR3 is likely a read error. This chain connects TRBV11-3 to TRBJ2-5; D not certain. The CDR3 loop spans 13 amino acids. Germline V gives CDR1 SGHNT, CDR2 YENEEA. CDR3 region: CASSWGSQETQYS. DNA for the CDR3: TGTGCCAGTAGCTGGGGATCCCAAGAAACCCAGTACTCA.

The V and J genes are TRBV4-3 and TRBJ2-2, with D uncertain. Germline V gene data show CDR1 as LGHNA and CDR2 as YSLEER. Trimming left V 2 bases short and J 10 bases short, with 20 bases between. This CDR3 has 16 residues. CDR3 coding DNA: TGCGCCAGCAGCCAAAACCCAGAAGGAAGCCACGAGGAGCTGTTTTTT. This encodes CASSQNPEGSHEELFF.

On this clonotype itself: A read error is possible here, since a much larger clone lies one base away. This is likely a read error, given that the CDR3 carries no conserved phenylalanine or tryptophan at its end. The V gene is TRBV5-6, the J gene TRBJ2-5, with D uncertain. Germline assignment: CDR1 SGHDT and CDR2 YYEEEE. The CDR3 extends over 13 amino acids. CDR3 sequence (DNA): TGTGACAGCAGCTTTGACCAGCAAGAGACCCAGTACCTC. Translating gives CDSSFDQQETQYL.

This clonotype showed up just a few times. A junction boundary mismatches the germline segment, possibly from a read error. The chain has TRBV6-2 or TRBV6-3 and TRBJ2-7, with D uncertain. Germline CDR1 is MNHEY and CDR2 is SVGEGT. The CDR3 totals 16 residues. The CDR3 loop is CASSLWSGIGSYEQYF. Written as DNA, the CDR3 is TGTGCCAGTAGTTTATGGTCCGGAATAGGGTCCTATGAGCAGTACTTC.

With respect to this clonotype: A read error may produce the germline difference seen at one junction end. The CDR3 protein is CANSQSLAEPLYRQYF. In DNA form, the CDR3 reads TGCGCCAACAGCCAATCCCTAGCGGAGCCACTTTACAGGCAGTACTTC. The chain is built from TRBV4-1 and TRBJ2-7, with TRBD2 identical over 7 bases. Germline V CDR1 and CDR2: MGHRA, YSYEKL. The CDR3 covers 16 residues.

As for this clonotype: The junction shows a germline mismatch at one end, possibly a read error. This chain uses TRBV11-2 with TRBJ2-7, with TRBD1 matching 9 bases. Germline V gene lookup returns CDR1 SGHAT and CDR2 FQNNGV. The CDR3 sequence is 16 residues long. The CDR3 region has the DNA TGCGCCGGCAGCTTCACACAGGGGGCCATACATAACGAGCAGTACTTC. Translated, it gives CAGSFTQGAIHNEQYF.

There are a few counts of this clonotype. The chain links TRBV20-1 to TRBJ2-1; no definite D call. V was shortened by 1 base and J by 8 bases, with 9 bases between the two germline ends. From germline, CDR1 is DFQATT and CDR2 SNEGSKA (reference sequence). The CDR3 totals 12 residues. CDR3: CSARVATHEQFF. CDR3 in DNA: TGCAGTGCTAGAGTTGCGACGCATGAGCAGTTCTTC.

In the case of this clonotype: One junction end does not reproduce the germline sequence, and a read error may be involved. The V gene is TRBV6-5, the J gene TRBJ2-6; D is undetermined. The CDR3 consists of 14 residues. Germline CDR1 MNHEY, CDR2 SVGAGI. Written as DNA, the CDR3 is TGTGCCAACAGTCAAGATTCAGGGGCCAACGTCCTGACTTTC. This translates into CANSQDSGANVLTF.

The chain couples TRBV10-3 to TRBJ2-7, with TRBD2 identical over 11 bases. V was clipped by 10 bases and J by 0 bases; unmatched bases: 20. CDR3 length: 19 amino acids. Germline V gene data show CDR1 as ENHRY and CDR2 as SYGVKD. DNA of the CDR3: TGTGCCACCACAAAACGATCGGGAGTAGCGGGAGGGTTCTCCTACGAGCAGTACTTC. This translates into CATTKRSGVAGGFSYEQYF.

In the case of this clonotype: Compared with germline, one end of the junction differs, possibly owing to a read error. The J gene is TRBJ2-3, the V gene TRBV11-2; no definite D call. Germline CDR1 reads SGHAT; CDR2 reads FQNNGV. This CDR3 spans 16 amino acids. CDR3 in amino acids: CASSRQPTDPTDTQYF. The CDR3 nucleotides are TGTGCCAGCAGCCGACAACCCACCGACCCCACAGATACGCAGTATTTC.

Concerning this clonotype: Compared with germline, one end of the junction differs, possibly owing to a read error. J is TRBJ2-7 and V is TRBV5-5; D ambiguous. The CDR3 is made up of 13 amino acids. Germline values: CDR1 SGHKS, CDR2 YYEKEE (reference sequence). CDR3 residues: CVSSFDIAYEQYF. In DNA, the CDR3 is TGTGTCAGCAGCTTTGACATCGCCTACGAGCAGTACTTC. The whole variable domain, filled in from reference TRBV5-5 and TRBJ2-7, reads DAGVTQSPTHLIKTRGQQVTLRCSPISGHKSVSWYQQVLGQGPQFIFQYYEKEERGRGNFPDRFSARQFPNYSSELNVNALLLGDSALYLCVSSFDIAYEQYFGPGTRLTVT.

In regard to this clonotype: The junction shows a germline mismatch at one end, possibly a read error. The genes are TRBV6-2 or TRBV6-3 and TRBJ2-1, with 7 bases aligning to TRBD2. This CDR3 is 17 amino acids long. CDR1 MNHEY and CDR2 SVGEGT come from the germline V gene. Here the CDR3 reads CASSTNPIGRLWGEQFF. CDR3 nucleotides: TGTGCCAGCAGTACTAACCCAATCGGGAGGCTCTGGGGTGAGCAATTCTTC.

This clonotype was counted only a few times. A much larger clone is a single base away; this may be a read error. Here the CDR3 reads CASSPAGGGSNIGELFF. CDR3 coding DNA: TGTGCCAGCAGCCCAGCGGGAGGTGGCTCTAACATCGGGGAGCTGTTTTTT. This rearrangement joins TRBV7-9 to TRBJ2-2; 9 bases match TRBD2. The CDR3 sequence is 17 residues long. Germline loops: CDR1 SEHNR, CDR2 FQNEAQ (reference sequence). The whole variable domain, filled in from reference TRBV7-9 and TRBJ2-2, reads DTGVSQNPRHKITKRGQNVTFRCDPISEHNRLYWYRQTLGQGPEFLTYFQNEAQLEKSRLLSDRFSAERPKGSFSTLEIQRTEQGDSAMYLCASSPAGGGSNIGELFFGEGSRLTVL.

Turning to this clonotype: The CDR3 end shows no conserved phenylalanine or tryptophan, and so a read error is likely. The DNA is left out, because the CDR3 cannot be placed on it with certainty; the CDR3 is given as TCRdb lists it. The J gene is TRBJ2-1, the V gene TRBV11-3; the table names TRBD1, a call not compared with the DNA. Including both end residues, the CDR3 is 13 amino acids long. CDR1 and CDR2 (germline): SGHNT, YENEEA. The CDR3 sequence is CVSSVAGSGELFI.

This clonotype was detected only once. The chain combines TRBV6-2 or TRBV6-3 with TRBJ2-7, with 9 bases lining up with TRBD1. CDR1 and CDR2 from the germline V gene are MNHEY and SVGEGT. The junction had 10 bases not matched to a gene; V was cut back by 7 bases and J by 6 bases. The CDR3 sequence is 14 residues long. CDR3 DNA sequence: TGTGCCAGCAACCCGGGACAGGGTTCCCGCGAGCAGTACTTC. The encoded protein is CASNPGQGSREQYF.

This clonotype has only one observation. Because the CDR3 is missing its conserved closing phenylalanine or tryptophan, this is likely a read error. This chain connects TRBV7-8 to TRBJ2-1, with a weak D call TRBD2 (5 bases). CDR1 SGHVS and CDR2 FQNEAQ come from the germline V gene. CDR3 length equals 15 residues. The CDR3 bases are TGTGCTAGCAGCTTAGTAGTGGGGAGAGGCAATGAGCAGTTCTTG. It codes for CASSLVVGRGNEQFL.

The chain is built from TRBV11-2 and TRBJ2-1, with D unclear. The V end lost 6 bases, the J end lost 9 bases, and 18 bases lay between the germline ends. The CDR3 spans 14 residues. Germline CDR1 SGHAT, CDR2 FQNNGV. The CDR3 loop reads CASSLRRPVSEQFF. DNA of the CDR3: TGTGCCAGCAGTTTACGCCGGCCAGTTAGTGAGCAGTTCTTC.

J is TRBJ1-2 and V is TRBV28; 9 positions agree with TRBD1. V shed 9 bases and J 5 bases; nucleotides not matched to a gene: 7. The CDR3 sequence is 13 residues long. In germline, CDR1 is MDHEN, CDR2 SYDVKM. CDR3 sequence: CARVTGTGYGYTF. CDR3 in DNA: TGTGCCAGGGTCACCGGGACAGGGTATGGCTACACCTTC.

The genes are TRBV6-5 and TRBJ1-1, with 8 bases aligning to TRBD1. This CDR3 spans 15 amino acids. From germline, CDR1 is MNHEY and CDR2 SVGAGI. J was trimmed by 7 bases and V by 0 bases; bases with no gene match: 7. The CDR3 region is CASSYSWTGNNEAFF. The CDR3 nucleotides read TGTGCCAGCAGTTACTCGTGGACAGGGAATAATGAAGCTTTCTTT.

Details on this clonotype: Since a much larger clone is just one base distant, this may be a read error. CDR3 nucleotide sequence: TGTGCCAGCAGCACGACTAGCGGGAGCTCCTACGAGCTGTACTTC. It yields the protein CASSTTSGSSYELYF. The J gene is TRBJ2-7, the V gene TRBV11-1; 12 bases agree with TRBD2. The CDR3 sequence is 15 residues long. CDR1 SGHAT and CDR2 FQDESV come from the germline V gene (reference sequence).

This clonotype is classed as medium-sized. This chain connects TRBV11-2 to TRBJ2-6; 7 bases match TRBD1. This CDR3 contains 19 residues. Germline V CDR1 and CDR2: SGHAT, FQNNGV. With V trimmed by 5 bases and J by 0 bases, 13 bases remained unmatched. The CDR3: CASSEPPGQRLSGANVLTF. In nucleotides, the CDR3 is TGTGCCAGCAGCGAGCCCCCGGGACAGCGGCTCTCTGGGGCCAACGTCCTGACTTTC.

A remark on this clonotype: Since the CDR3 does not end with the conserved phenylalanine or tryptophan, this likely comes from a read error. V and J are TRBV4-2 and TRBJ2-3, with 8 bases lining up with TRBD2. This CDR3 has 16 residues. V was pared by 4 bases and J by 6 bases, with 12 bases of the junction left unmatched. Germline loops: CDR1 LGHNA, CDR2 YNFKEQ. The CDR3 loop reads CASSRDRAGVRDTQYL. The CDR3 DNA sequence: TGTGCCAGCAGCCGAGACCGAGCGGGAGTAAGGGATACGCAGTATTTA.

In this sample, this clonotype turned up once. An end of the junction does not agree with germline; a read error may underlie this. The chain has TRBV28 and TRBJ2-7; no clear D gene. Germline CDR1 is MDHEN and CDR2 is SYDVKM. CDR3 length: 12 residues. The CDR3 sequence is CASRDQAYEQYF. The CDR3 region has the DNA TGTGCCAGCAGGGACCAAGCCTACGAGCAGTACTTT.

About this clonotype: This may be a read error: a much more frequent sequence differs by one nucleotide. This chain links TRBV28 with TRBJ2-5; 7 nucleotides agree with TRBD2. CDR3 length: 17 residues. CDR1 is MDHEN and CDR2 is SYDVKM in the germline V gene. This CDR3 reads CASSPQGGAGRQEAQYF. CDR3 DNA sequence: TGTGCCAGCAGTCCCCAGGGAGGGGCGGGCCGTCAAGAGGCCCAGTACTTC.